Given below is one T cell receptor (beta chain) in context. Its antigen is not known. Assay: immunoSEQ multiplex PCR; the TCRdb copy retains only in-frame clones and omits some. The table has about 97,000 clones, about 70% seen once. The sample originates from a study of radiotherapy plus CTLA-4 blockade in lung cancer. Overall study context: Objective response rate was about 18%; disease control rate, 31%. General study findings and limits: Best predicting response, reportedly, were early blood T cell clone dynamics, with interferon-beta.

Germline V lookup: CDR1 LNHDA, CDR2 SQIVND (reference sequence). This CDR3 has 15 amino acids. V trimming: 6 bases; J trimming: 0 bases; junction bases outside the gene matches: 7. The receptor's source is a human donor with non-small cell lung cancer who had a partial response to radiotherapy plus ipilimumab. Some clones in this sample may be carry-over from other donors' samples. This specimen was peripheral blood, taken from a patient treated with radiotherapy plus ipilimumab. The chain joins TRBV19 to TRBJ2-5; 7 positions agree with TRBD2. The CDR3 DNA reads as TGTGCCAGTAGCGGGGAGGGAGGTTACCAAGAGACCCAGTACTTC. Its protein is CASSGEGGYQETQYF.